This record covers a single T cell receptor beta chain. Its antigen remains unidentified. MiXCR, run by TCRdb on the reads, gives a single entry per CDR3 protein. Of some 560,000 distinct CDR3 sequences listed, 35% to 50% are singletons. This CDR3 region has 14 residues. CDR1 and CDR2 (germline): WSHSY, SAAADI. Trimming removed 5 bases at V and 10 bases at J, with 15 bases between. This sample is part of a study of T cell repertoires in cytomegalovirus infection. Study in general: CMV epitopes that were recently identified and HLA-C-restricted were used alongside well-studied HLA-B-restricted ones.

The sample here was cultured PBMCs, taken from culture after CMV antigen stimulation. This receptor was identified in a human donor in good health (CMV status not recorded). Some clones in this sample may be carry-over from other donors' samples. This chain joins TRBV10-2 and TRBJ1-6; D gene uncertain. DNA for the CDR3: TGCGCCAGCAGTACCGGGTCTAGCTACTCACCCCTCCACTTT. This sequence encodes CASSTGSSYSPLHF.